The 22 T cell receptor beta chains listed next were all sequenced from one sample in a study of T cells in Graves' hyperthyroidism and ophthalmopathy (dated by TCRdb to the late 2010s). Library construction relied on multiplex PCR. The sequencing machine was an Illumina HiSeq 2000. TCR beta CDR3 regions were amplified from RNA transcripts. The first round of RT-PCR for the TCR CDR3 was performed with the HTBI primer set and the Qiagen OneStep RT-PCR kit. TCRdb reprocessing: public reads trimmed at Q25 with fastp, clones called with MiXCR, in-frame beta chains kept. Entries that share a CDR3 protein sequence are merged under the most common genes and DNA. Counted in this sample were 730,000 or so distinct CDR3 sequences; around 20% of them appeared once. Roughly 17% of the sample lies in the top ten. The sample consisted of blood. The source is a woman between 45 and 65 years old with Graves' hyperthyroidism that later progressed to Graves' ophthalmopathy.

V and J are TRBV20-1 and TRBJ2-2; D is perhaps TRBD2 (5 bases). Germline V CDR1 and CDR2: DFQATT, SNEGSKA (reference sequence). Trimming stripped 5 bases from V and 5 bases from J, with 15 bases between. The CDR3 length is 14 residues. The CDR3 DNA reads TGCAGTGCTTCTTCCCCCCGGGGAACCGGGGAGCTGTTTTTT. Residues: CSASSPRGTGELFF.

This clonotype occurred a few times. This chain uses TRBV19 with TRBJ1-1; 7 nucleotides match TRBD1. Germline V CDR1 and CDR2: LNHDA, SQIVND (reference sequence). The CDR3 extends over 14 amino acids. V shed 9 bases, J shed 0 bases, and the junction held 7 bases outside the gene matches. DNA for the CDR3: TGTGCCAGCCGGGACAGCGACATGAACACTGAAGCTTTCTTT. Its protein product is CASRDSDMNTEAFF.

The CDR3 region has the DNA TGTGCCAGTAGTATAGGTGAGCATTCACCCCTCCACTTT. Its translation: CASSIGEHSPLHF. The chain is built from TRBV19 and TRBJ1-6; D is unresolved. The CDR3 covers 13 residues. V lost 1 base and J 8 bases, leaving 6 bases between the germline ends. CDR1 is LNHDA and CDR2 is SQIVND in the germline V gene (reference sequence).

This clonotype showed up many times. This rearrangement joins TRBV29-1 to TRBJ2-7; D is possibly TRBD1 (6 bases). Trimming removed 6 bases from V and 0 bases from J, with 15 bases in between. Germline CDR1 and CDR2: SQVTM and ANQGSEA. CDR3 length: 14 residues. The CDR3: CSVLYGQSSYEQYF. CDR3 in DNA: TGCAGCGTGCTGTATGGACAGAGCTCCTACGAGCAGTACTTC.

The sample holds many counts of this clonotype. The chain combines TRBV20-1 with TRBJ2-5, with TRBD2 matching 8 bases. J lost 1 base, V lost 2 bases, and 0 bases had no gene match. CDR1 and CDR2 (germline): DFQATT, SNEGSKA (reference sequence). This CDR3 has 13 residues. The CDR3 region is CSARLAGQETQYF. CDR3 sequence (DNA): TGCAGTGCTAGACTAGCGGGCCAAGAGACCCAGTACTTC.

This clonotype was found many times. The chain employs TRBV12-3 or TRBV12-4 and TRBJ1-2; 11 bases are a match to TRBD1. The CDR3 extends over 16 amino acids. After removal of 6 bases from V and 3 bases from J, the junction contained 9 bases not matched to a gene. The CDR3 sequence: CASSAPGTGGYYGYTF. The CDR3 nucleotides read TGTGCCAGCAGCGCCCCAGGGACAGGGGGTTACTATGGCTACACCTTC.

This clonotype was detected only a few times. This chain connects TRBV27 to TRBJ2-1, with D unresolved. The V gene lost 6 bases and the J gene lost 3 bases, with 12 bases spanning the gap. This CDR3 region has 14 residues. CDR1 is MNHEY, CDR2 SMNVEV, per germline (reference sequence). The CDR3 DNA is TGTGCCAGCAGCCCGACCGTGTACTACAATGAGCAGTTCTTC. This encodes CASSPTVYYNEQFF.

This clonotype was seen ten or more times. The genes are TRBV3-1 and TRBJ1-5; D gene ambiguous. This CDR3 contains 16 residues. The V gene lost 0 bases and the J gene lost 4 bases, with 13 bases spanning the gap. From germline, CDR1 is LGHDT and CDR2 YNNKEL (reference sequence). CDR3: CASSQDVGNGNQPQHF. CDR3 DNA: TGTGCCAGCAGCCAAGACGTCGGGAATGGGAATCAGCCCCAGCATTTT. The variable domain in full, with the rest retrieved from reference TRBV3-1 and TRBJ1-5, is DTAVSQTPKYLVTQMGNDKSIKCEQNLGHDTMYWYKQDSKKFLKIMFSYNNKELIINETVPNRFSPKSPDKAHLNLHINSLELGDSAVYFCASSQDVGNGNQPQHFGDGTRLSIL.

V is TRBV2 and J is TRBJ2-3; 9 bases are shared with TRBD2. Germline loops: CDR1 SNHLY, CDR2 FYNNEI. The CDR3 length is 15 residues. After removal of 7 bases from V and 2 bases from J, the junction contained 7 bases not matched to a gene. The CDR3 coding sequence is TGTGCCAGCACCTCGATGGGACTAGCCACAGATACGCAGTATTTT. Translating it yields CASTSMGLATDTQYF.

There are many counts of this clonotype. This chain uses TRBV27 with TRBJ2-7, with 7 bases lining up with TRBD1. The V gene end was trimmed by 2 bases and the J gene end by 7 bases; junction bases not matched to a gene: 14. This CDR3 spans 16 amino acids. The germline gives CDR1 MNHEY, CDR2 SMNVEV (reference sequence). CDR3 residues: CASSLKGTGVMGEQYF. The CDR3 nucleotides read TGTGCCAGCAGTTTAAAGGGAACAGGGGTCATGGGGGAGCAGTACTTC.

This clonotype occurred many times. The chain uses TRBV18 and TRBJ2-6; D perhaps matches TRBD1 (6 bases). The V end lost 4 bases, the J end lost 6 bases, and 13 bases lay between the germline ends. Germline V gene lookup returns CDR1 KGHSH and CDR2 LQKENI. The CDR3 extends over 15 amino acids. CDR3 DNA sequence: TGTGCCAGCTCACGACAGGTGGCAGAGGCCAACGTCCTGACTTTC. It translates to CASSRQVAEANVLTF.

About this clonotype itself: At one end the junction does not follow the germline gene, possibly because of a read error. The rearrangement joins TRBV12-3 or TRBV12-4 to TRBJ2-5, with TRBD2 matching 8 bases. CDR3 length: 15 amino acids. The CDR3 DNA reads TGTGCCAACAGTTTCCCGGGGGGGCGGTCGGAGACCCAGTACTTC. It translates to CANSFPGGRSETQYF.

This clonotype was seen repeatedly, ten times or more. This chain uses TRBV12-3 or TRBV12-4 with TRBJ2-5, with D perhaps TRBD2 (6 bases). The CDR3 extends over 13 amino acids. V was clipped by 10 bases and J by 1 base, with 13 bases between them. The CDR3 here is CATGGTSQETQYF. The DNA for the CDR3 is TGTGCCACCGGAGGGACGTCCCAAGAGACCCAGTACTTC.

Note on this clonotype: Since a much larger clone is just one base distant, this may be a read error. The chain carries TRBV7-3 and TRBJ2-2, with 8 positions matching TRBD1. The CDR3 is made up of 14 amino acids. The ends lost 5 bases at V and 3 bases at J; junction bases unmatched: 2. Germline V gene data show CDR1 as SGHTA and CDR2 as FQGTGA. The CDR3 spells CASSEDRDTGELFF. The CDR3 DNA is TGTGCCAGCAGCGAGGACAGGGACACCGGGGAGCTGTTTTTT.

This clonotype was counted many times. The J gene is TRBJ1-4, the V gene TRBV6-1; unclear D gene. Trimming removed 4 bases at V and 8 bases at J, with 14 bases between. CDR3 length equals 14 residues. Germline V CDR1 and CDR2: MNHNS, SASEGT. CDR3: CASSGRFTREKLFF. CDR3 in DNA: TGTGCCAGCAGTGGAAGGTTCACACGCGAAAAACTGTTTTTT.

This clonotype came up a few times. This chain links TRBV12-5 with TRBJ1-3; D gene unclear. Germline V gene lookup returns CDR1 LGHNT and CDR2 FRNRAP. V was cut by 1 base and J by 3 bases, with 13 bases left in between. The CDR3 has 16 residues. The CDR3 protein is CASGLALSGIGNTIYF. CDR3 bases: TGTGCTAGTGGTTTGGCTCTAAGTGGAATTGGAAACACCATATATTTT.

This clonotype showed up just a few times. This rearrangement joins TRBV20-1 to TRBJ1-4, with TRBD1 matching 9 bases. This CDR3 region has 15 residues. V lost 2 bases to trimming and J lost 6 bases; unmatched junction nucleotides: 7. From germline, CDR1 is DFQATT and CDR2 SNEGSKA (reference sequence). The CDR3 sequence: CSARPPTGGDEKLFF. CDR3 coding DNA: TGCAGTGCTAGACCCCCGACAGGGGGAGATGAAAAACTGTTTTTT.

There are a few counts of this clonotype. The chain joins TRBV6-2 or TRBV6-3 to TRBJ1-1, with 8 positions matching TRBD1. V shed 8 bases, J shed 1 base, and the junction held 9 bases outside the gene matches. CDR1 is MNHEY and CDR2 is SVGEGT in the germline V gene. The CDR3 contains 15 residues. The CDR3 bases are TGTGCCAGCGTTATCAGGACAGGGCGGAACACTGAAGCTTTCTTT. Residues: CASVIRTGRNTEAFF.

There are a few counts of this clonotype. The genes are TRBV11-3 and TRBJ2-2; no firm D call. The V gene lost 5 bases and the J gene lost 0 bases, with 10 bases spanning the gap. Germline CDR1 and CDR2: SGHNT and YENEEA. This CDR3 comprises 15 residues. The CDR3 sequence is CASSPDASNTGELFF. The CDR3 nucleotides read TGTGCCAGCAGCCCCGACGCGTCGAACACCGGGGAGCTGTTTTTT.

This chain links TRBV6-1 with TRBJ2-5; D may be TRBD2 (6 bases). The CDR3 is 13 residues long. Germline lookup yields CDR1 MNHNS and CDR2 SASEGT. V was clipped by 5 bases and J by 7 bases, with 14 bases between them. CDR3 nucleotide sequence: TGTGCCAGCAGTCGGAGGGAGTATGGGACCCAGTACTTC. Protein: CASSRREYGTQYF.

In this sample, this clonotype turned up many times. The rearrangement joins TRBV6-1 to TRBJ1-5; TRBD1 agrees at 8 bases. Germline trimming cut 6 bases from V and 5 bases from J; bases unmatched to any gene: 6. CDR3 size: 14 residues. CDR1 is MNHNS, CDR2 SASEGT, per germline. CDR3 sequence reads: CASRPQGDHQPQHF. The CDR3 DNA follows: TGTGCCAGCAGACCACAGGGGGACCATCAGCCCCAGCATTTT.

Ten or more counts support this clonotype. V and J are TRBV5-1 and TRBJ1-2; 9 bases match TRBD1. Germline lookup yields CDR1 SGHRS and CDR2 YFSETQ. The CDR3 sequence is 14 residues long. Trimming at V came to 4 bases and at J to 8 bases, leaving 9 bases not matched to a gene. In nucleotides, the CDR3 is TGCGCCAGCAGCAACCGGGACAGGGTGAAAGGCTACACCTTC. Amino acid sequence: CASSNRDRVKGYTF.